This T cell receptor (beta chain) is drawn from a study of blood T cell repertoires in COVID-19. Looking at the study overall: The origin of the acute and convalescent COVID-19 samples was the United States, Italy and Spain. PBMCs, B-cell-depleted T cells, or T cells provided the cDNA or gDNA that made up the material.

The Seattle patients, enrolled during active infection, were followed longitudinally. This clone was observed once. Original analysis: For nucleated cells, counts were estimated from reference gene primer amplification. Clones were read by immunoSEQ multiplex PCR, and TCRdb kept only the in-frame ones, dropping some. The V and J calls and the clone size are those of that table, but D and trimming were determined from the DNA. The sample consists of some 300,000 clones, 85% to 90% of them appearing once. The V segment lost 7 bases and the J segment 2 bases; nucleotides outside the gene matches: 9. This CDR3 region has 15 residues. Germline-derived CDR1 and CDR2 are MNHEY and SVGAGI.

The sequencing input was peripheral blood. The V gene is TRBV6-5, the J gene TRBJ1-2, with TRBD1 matching over 8 bases. This sequence was found in a woman aged 25 to 45 with COVID-19, enrolled during active disease. The CDR3 nucleotides are TGTGCCAGCACTTTAGACAGGGGAGGGAACTATGGCTACACCTTC. Translation: CASTLDRGGNYGYTF.